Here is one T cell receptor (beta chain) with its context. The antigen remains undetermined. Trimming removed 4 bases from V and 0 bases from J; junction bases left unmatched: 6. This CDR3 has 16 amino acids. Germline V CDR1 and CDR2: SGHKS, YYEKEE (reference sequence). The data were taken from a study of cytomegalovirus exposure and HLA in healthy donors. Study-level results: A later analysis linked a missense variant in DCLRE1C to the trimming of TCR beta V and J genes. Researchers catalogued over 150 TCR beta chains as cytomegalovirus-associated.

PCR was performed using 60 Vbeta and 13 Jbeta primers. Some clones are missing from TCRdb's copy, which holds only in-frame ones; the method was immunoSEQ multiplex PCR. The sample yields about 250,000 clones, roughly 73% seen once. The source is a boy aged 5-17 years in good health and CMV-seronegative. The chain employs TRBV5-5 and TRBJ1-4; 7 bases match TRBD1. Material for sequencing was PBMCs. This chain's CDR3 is CASSKWDRSTNEKLFF. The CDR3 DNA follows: TGTGCCAGCAGCAAATGGGACAGATCAACTAATGAAAAACTGTTTTTT.